The 26 T cell receptor beta chains given below trace back to one sample, sequenced in a study of OX40 agonist ivuxolimab in advanced cancers. The protocol was immunoSEQ multiplex PCR, while the TCRdb copy is restricted to in-frame clones and leaves out a portion. The sample records 55,000 to 75,000 clones, around 87% being singletons. This specimen was CD4+ or CD8+ T cells sorted from blood, taken in a trial of the OX40 agonist ivuxolimab. The receptors were sampled from an adult with an advanced solid tumor such as melanoma, head and neck, liver or kidney cancer.

The chain employs TRBV4-2 and TRBJ2-2; TRBD2 might be the D (6 bases). Looked up from germline, CDR1 is LGHNA and CDR2 is YNFKEQ. The CDR3 extends over 15 amino acids. Deletions cut 0 bases from V and 6 bases from J, with 11 bases between. The CDR3 loop reads CASSQDWRDSGELFF. CDR3 coding DNA: TGTGCCAGCAGCCAAGATTGGAGGGACTCCGGGGAGCTGTTTTTT.

V usage is TRBV2 and J usage is TRBJ1-2; TRBD1 might be the D (5 bases). V lost 0 bases, J lost 5 bases, and 10 bases lay in between. Germline V lookup: CDR1 SNHLY, CDR2 FYNNEI. The length of the CDR3 is 14 residues. In nucleotides, the CDR3 is TGTGCCAGCAGTGAAGCGCTTCGGGGGTATGGCTACACCTTC. Protein sequence: CASSEALRGYGYTF.

The J gene is TRBJ1-2, the V gene TRBV28; no definite D call. V gave up 5 bases and J gave up 8 bases, with 3 bases separating them. CDR1 and CDR2 from the germline V gene are MDHEN and SYDVKM. This CDR3 spans 9 amino acids. This CDR3 reads CASSPGYTF. As DNA, the CDR3 is TGTGCCAGCAGTCCAGGCTACACCTTC.

The chain uses TRBV27 and TRBJ2-7; 7 nucleotides align to TRBD1. The CDR3 runs to 17 residues. Germline CDR1 MNHEY, CDR2 SMNVEV (reference sequence). V lost 7 bases and J lost 0; bases outside the gene matches: 15. The CDR3 region has the DNA TGTGCCAGCAAAAGACAGGGTTCTATTGGCCGCTCCTACGAGCAGTACTTC. Its protein product is CASKRQGSIGRSYEQYF.

The chain has TRBV19 and TRBJ2-7; D unclear. This CDR3 has 12 residues. The germline CDR1 and CDR2 sequences are LNHDA and SQIVND (reference sequence). The V end was cut by 3 bases, the J end by 4 bases, with 7 bases between. Here the CDR3 reads CASSIGGYEQYF. The CDR3 DNA is TGTGCCAGTAGTATTGGCGGTTACGAGCAGTACTTC.

V and J are TRBV28 and TRBJ1-4; 8 bases line up with TRBD1. Per germline, CDR1 MDHEN and CDR2 SYDVKM. The CDR3 has 15 amino acids. The ends lost 10 bases at V and 7 bases at J; junction bases unmatched: 14. The CDR3 bases are TGTGCCATCGGACAGGGAGGAGGAAGGGGTGAAAAACTGTTTTTT. Translating gives CAIGQGGGRGEKLFF. Using reference TRBV28 and TRBJ1-4 for the parts outside the CDR3, the full variable domain is DVKVTQSSRYLVKRTGEKVFLECVQDMDHENMFWYRQDPGLGLRLIYFSYDVKMKEKGDIPEGYSVSREKKERFSLILESASTNQTSMYLCAIGQGGGRGEKLFFGSGTQLSVL.

The rearrangement links TRBV28 to TRBJ1-1, with D maybe TRBD1 (5 bases). Deletions cut 4 bases from V and 4 bases from J, with 10 bases between. The CDR3 length is 13 residues. CDR1 is MDHEN and CDR2 is SYDVKM in the germline V gene. DNA for the CDR3: TGTGCCAGCAGTTCGGAGGGGCGCACTGAAGCTTTCTTT. It encodes CASSSEGRTEAFF.

The CDR3 sequence: CASSLLVQETQYF. The DNA for the CDR3 is TGTGCCAGCAGTTTACTAGTACAAGAGACCCAGTACTTC. This sequence joins TRBV6-5 and TRBJ2-5; D is possibly TRBD2 (5 bases). The CDR3 runs 13 residues. Trimming shortened V by 4 bases and J by 2 bases, and 8 bases separated the two germline ends. Germline CDR1 is MNHEY and CDR2 is SVGAGI.

Only a few counts were recorded for this clone. The chain recombines TRBV20-1 with TRBJ1-5; D is unclear. Looked up from germline, CDR1 is DFQATT and CDR2 is SNEGSKA (reference sequence). V lost 6 bases and J lost 11, with 14 bases in between. The CDR3 runs to 11 residues. CDR3 bases: TGCAGTGCCAATCCGGCCGGGACCCAGCATTTT. Its protein product is CSANPAGTQHF.

The rearrangement links TRBV6-5 to TRBJ1-5; TRBD1 agrees at 8 bases. This CDR3 region has 14 residues. V was pared by 6 bases and J by 4 bases, with 5 bases of the junction left unmatched. CDR1 and CDR2 from the germline V gene are MNHEY and SVGAGI. CDR3 region: CASRGQGGNQPQHF. Written as DNA, the CDR3 is TGTGCCAGCAGAGGACAGGGTGGGAATCAGCCCCAGCATTTT.

About this clone itself: The same CDR3 is also encoded by other DNA sequences in this sample. The chain couples TRBV10-3 to TRBJ1-6, with 8 bases fitting TRBD1. Trimming took 3 bases from V and 6 from J; bases not matched to a gene: 4. CDR1 ENHRY and CDR2 SYGVKD come from the germline V gene. This CDR3 has 15 amino acids. The CDR3 reads CAISDGDRGNSPLHF. CDR3 coding DNA: TGTGCCATCAGTGATGGAGACAGGGGTAATTCACCCCTCCACTTT.

The chain joins TRBV2 to TRBJ2-5; weak D call: TRBD2 (7 bases). V lost 6 bases, J lost 5 bases, and 16 bases lay in between. The germline V gene has CDR1 SNHLY and CDR2 FYNNEI. The CDR3 is 14 amino acids. The DNA of the CDR3 is TGTGCCAGCAGGGGGGCGGGGGCCATTGAGACCCAGTACTTC. Translated, it gives CASRGAGAIETQYF.

The chain employs TRBV6-5 and TRBJ1-1, with a tentative D call TRBD1 (6 bases). The CDR3 has 14 residues. V was clipped by 6 bases and J by 3 bases, with 14 bases between them. From germline, CDR1 is MNHEY and CDR2 SVGAGI. CDR3 in DNA: TGTGCCAGCAGGTTAGGTGGGGGCTACACTGAAGCTTTCTTT. It yields the protein CASRLGGGYTEAFF.

The chain couples TRBV5-1 to TRBJ2-1; 12 bases agree with TRBD2. Germline V gene data show CDR1 as SGHRS and CDR2 as YFSETQ. V was clipped by 5 bases and J by 4 bases; unmatched bases: 4. This CDR3 is built from 15 residues. The CDR3 nucleotides read TGCGCCAGCAGACGTACTAGCGGGGGGTACAATGAGCAGTTCTTC. It specifies CASRRTSGGYNEQFF.

The chain combines TRBV19 with TRBJ2-7; either TRBD1 or TRBD2 may fit D (5 bases each). Deletions cut 10 bases from V and 3 bases from J, with 19 bases between. Germline V lookup: CDR1 LNHDA, CDR2 SQIVND (reference sequence). The CDR3 has 14 amino acids. The CDR3 region has the DNA TGTGCCACCGCTGGTCGGGACCGTAACTACGAGCAGTACTTC. This sequence encodes CATAGRDRNYEQYF. Filled out from reference TRBV19 and TRBJ2-7, the complete variable domain reads DGGITQSPKYLFRKEGQNVTLSCEQNLNHDAMYWYRQDPGQGLRLIYYSQIVNDFQKGDIAEGYSVSREKKESFPLTVTSAQKNPTAFYLCATAGRDRNYEQYFGPGTRLTVT.

The CDR3 here is CASSSTGAGANVLTF. In DNA form, the CDR3 reads TGTGCCAGCAGCTCCACTGGGGCTGGGGCCAACGTCCTGACTTTC. The chain carries TRBV28 and TRBJ2-6; D is undetermined. CDR1 and CDR2 (germline): MDHEN, SYDVKM. V dropped 6 bases and J dropped 2 bases, with 11 bases sitting between them. CDR3 size: 15 residues.

This sequence joins TRBV19 and TRBJ1-4, with a weak D call TRBD1 (5 bases). The CDR3 runs 15 residues. Germline V gives CDR1 LNHDA, CDR2 SQIVND (reference sequence). The V and J ends lost 5 bases and 6 bases respectively, with 16 bases between them. The CDR3 sequence is CASSAANRGDEKLFF. CDR3 sequence (DNA): TGTGCCAGTAGTGCCGCTAATCGGGGCGATGAAAAACTGTTTTTT. Full variable domain (outside the CDR3, taken from reference TRBV19 and TRBJ1-4): DGGITQSPKYLFRKEGQNVTLSCEQNLNHDAMYWYRQDPGQGLRLIYYSQIVNDFQKGDIAEGYSVSREKKESFPLTVTSAQKNPTAFYLCASSAANRGDEKLFFGSGTQLSVL.

This chain uses TRBV29-1 with TRBJ1-1, with 8 bases that match TRBD1. The CDR3 consists of 11 residues. The trim removed 6 bases at V and 7 bases at J, leaving 4 bases unmatched. The germline CDR1 and CDR2 sequences are SQVTM and ANQGSEA. CDR3 sequence reads: CSVDRGIEAFF. CDR3 bases: TGCAGCGTCGACAGGGGCATTGAAGCTTTCTTT.

The chain joins TRBV27 to TRBJ2-7; 7 nucleotides agree with TRBD2. The junction had 12 bases not matched to a gene; V was cut back by 6 bases and J by 4 bases. The CDR3 loop spans 15 amino acids. In germline, CDR1 is MNHEY, CDR2 SMNVEV (reference sequence). CDR3 nucleotides: TGTGCCAGCAGCCGACCCAGGGAGGGTGTATACGAGCAGTACTTC. This translates into CASSRPREGVYEQYF.

The chain employs TRBV30 and TRBJ2-7, with 8 positions matching TRBD1. The CDR3 is made up of 22 amino acids. Germline loops: CDR1 GTSNPN, CDR2 SVGIG (reference sequence). With 2 bases clipped from V and 2 bases from J, the junction kept 29 bases outside the gene matches. CDR3 DNA sequence: TGTGCCTGGAGTACCTTCAACACCTACAATCCCATCTCGACAGGGGTAACCTACGAGCAGTACTTC. Its translation: CAWSTFNTYNPISTGVTYEQYF.

This rearrangement joins TRBV6-5 to TRBJ1-3; D perhaps matches TRBD1 (5 bases). The CDR3 is 15 residues long. Germline assignment: CDR1 MNHEY and CDR2 SVGAGI. The V and J ends lost 4 bases and 4 bases respectively, with 14 bases between them. The CDR3 loop is CASSLSRATGNTIYF. In DNA, the CDR3 is TGTGCCAGCAGTTTATCCAGGGCTACGGGAAACACCATATATTTT.

The CDR3 here is CASSRRSNQETQYF. CDR3 coding DNA: TGTGCCAGCAGCCGTAGGAGTAACCAAGAGACCCAGTACTTC. J is TRBJ2-5 and V is TRBV9, with D unresolved. The germline V and J ends were trimmed by 4 bases and 0 bases, with 10 bases remaining between them. This CDR3 is built from 14 residues. Germline loops: CDR1 SGDLS, CDR2 YYNGEE.

The CDR3: CASSLIGGSGNTIYF. The CDR3 DNA reads TGTGCCAGCAGTTTAATTGGGGGCTCTGGAAACACCATATATTTT. The chain employs TRBV28 and TRBJ1-3; tentatively, D is TRBD1 (5 bases). The length of the CDR3 is 15 residues. V lost 2 bases and J 0 bases, leaving 8 bases between the germline ends. Germline V lookup: CDR1 MDHEN, CDR2 SYDVKM.

J is TRBJ2-2 and V is TRBV28, with 11 positions matching TRBD2. Germline loops: CDR1 MDHEN, CDR2 SYDVKM. The trim removed 3 bases at V and 2 bases at J, leaving 2 bases unmatched. The CDR3 runs to 16 residues. CDR3 in amino acids: CASSLGTSGNTGELFF. The CDR3 nucleotides read TGTGCCAGCAGTTTGGGGACTAGCGGAAACACCGGGGAGCTGTTTTTT.

The chain couples TRBV7-8 to TRBJ2-6; perhaps TRBD2 as D (6 bases). From germline, CDR1 is SGHVS and CDR2 FQNEAQ. The CDR3 is 19 residues long. Trimming took 5 bases from V and 2 from J, leaving 22 bases between them. The CDR3 here is CASSPPRRGISAGANVLTF. DNA of the CDR3: TGTGCCAGCAGCCCTCCACGGCGGGGTATAAGTGCTGGGGCCAACGTCCTGACTTTC.

This rearrangement joins TRBV7-9 to TRBJ1-1; D is perhaps TRBD1 (6 bases). V shed 7 bases and J shed 0 bases, with 24 bases lying between them. Germline V gene lookup returns CDR1 SEHNR and CDR2 FQNEAQ (reference sequence). This CDR3 region has 18 residues. In DNA form, the CDR3 reads TGTGCCAGCAACCCGTACAGGGCTGGAATTGGGATGAACACTGAAGCTTTCTTT. Its translation is CASNPYRAGIGMNTEAFF.